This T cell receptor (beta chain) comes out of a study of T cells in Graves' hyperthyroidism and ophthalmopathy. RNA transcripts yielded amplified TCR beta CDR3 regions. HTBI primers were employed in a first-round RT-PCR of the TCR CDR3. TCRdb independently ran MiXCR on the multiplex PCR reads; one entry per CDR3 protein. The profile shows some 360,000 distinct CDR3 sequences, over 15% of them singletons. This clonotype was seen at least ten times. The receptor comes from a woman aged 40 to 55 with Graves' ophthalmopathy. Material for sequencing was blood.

The CDR3 reads CASSVNSGGTEAFF. The CDR3 DNA reads TGTGCCAGCAGTGTTAATTCAGGGGGCACTGAAGCTTTCTTT. This chain uses TRBV2 with TRBJ1-1; TRBD1 matches 7 bases. Germline V gene sequence: CDR1 SNHLY, CDR2 FYNNEI. V dropped 4 bases and J dropped 4; count of bases not matched to a gene: 6. The CDR3 is made up of 14 amino acids.